This T cell receptor (beta chain) was documented in a study of regulatory T cells in long-lasting Graves disease. Study summary: To qualify as persistent, Graves' disease required over 5 years of antithyroid drugs with positive TSH receptor antibodies.

Time point given: persistent/refractory GD, antithyroid drugs over 5 years with positive TRAb. Scientists built the TCR library using RNA that was extracted from PBMCs. Graves' disease diagnosis used American Thyroid Association guidelines. Combining iRepertoire HTBI primers with Arm-PCR of CDR3 regions, the authors built TCR beta libraries. In the authors' workflow: Across samples, 62 TRBV and 14 TRBJ segments were found. TCRdb re-analysed the multiplex PCR reads in MiXCR, keeping a single row per CDR3 protein. In this record, the V and J calls reflect TCRdb's handling and not the investigators' own analysis. The sample has about 660,000 distinct CDR3 sequences; approximately 31% are singletons. Study-level results: Persistent disease preferred TRBV28, TRBJ1-2 and TRBJ2-5; new disease, TRBV20-1 and TRBJ2-1.

V gave up 4 bases and J gave up 4 bases; unmatched junction bases: 9. This CDR3 is 15 amino acids long. CDR1 and CDR2 (germline): MDHEN, SYDVKM. This clonotype was picked up many times. The antigen remains unidentified. The specimen was peripheral blood mononuclear cells (PBMCs), collected when the disease was refractory, from a patient treated with antithyroid drugs. This chain connects TRBV28 to TRBJ1-2, with 7 bases aligning to TRBD1. This clonotype was sampled from a female donor with Graves disease. As DNA, the CDR3 is TGTGCCAGCAGTTCACCCAGGGGGATCGGCTATGGCTACACCTTC. Its protein product is CASSSPRGIGYGYTF.